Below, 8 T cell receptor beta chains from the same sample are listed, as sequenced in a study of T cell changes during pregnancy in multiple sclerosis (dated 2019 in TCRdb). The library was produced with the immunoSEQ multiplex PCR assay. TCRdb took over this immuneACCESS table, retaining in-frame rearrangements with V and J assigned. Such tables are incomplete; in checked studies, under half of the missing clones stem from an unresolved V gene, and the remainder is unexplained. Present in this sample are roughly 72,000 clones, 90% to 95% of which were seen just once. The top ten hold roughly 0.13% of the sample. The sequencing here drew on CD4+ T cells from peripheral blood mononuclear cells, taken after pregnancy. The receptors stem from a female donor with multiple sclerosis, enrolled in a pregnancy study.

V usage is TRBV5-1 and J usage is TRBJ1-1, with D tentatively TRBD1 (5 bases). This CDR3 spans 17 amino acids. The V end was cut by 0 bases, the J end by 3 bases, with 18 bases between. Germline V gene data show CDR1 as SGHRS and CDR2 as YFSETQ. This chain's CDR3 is CASSLAGGRGTYTEAFF. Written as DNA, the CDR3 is TGCGCCAGCAGCTTGGCCGGGGGGAGGGGAACGTACACTGAAGCTTTCTTT.

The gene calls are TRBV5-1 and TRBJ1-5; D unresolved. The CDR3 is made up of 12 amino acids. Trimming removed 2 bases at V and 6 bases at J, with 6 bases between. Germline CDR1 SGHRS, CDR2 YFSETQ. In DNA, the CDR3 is TGCGCCAGCAGCTTTGAGGGTCAGCCCCAGCATTTT. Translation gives CASSFEGQPQHF.

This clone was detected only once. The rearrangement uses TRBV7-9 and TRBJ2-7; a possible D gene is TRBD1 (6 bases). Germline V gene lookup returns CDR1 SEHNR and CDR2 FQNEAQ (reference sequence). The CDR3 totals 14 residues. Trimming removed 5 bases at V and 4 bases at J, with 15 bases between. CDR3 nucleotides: TGTGCCAGCAGCCCACCGGGACAAAATTACGAGCAGTACTTC. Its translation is CASSPPGQNYEQYF.

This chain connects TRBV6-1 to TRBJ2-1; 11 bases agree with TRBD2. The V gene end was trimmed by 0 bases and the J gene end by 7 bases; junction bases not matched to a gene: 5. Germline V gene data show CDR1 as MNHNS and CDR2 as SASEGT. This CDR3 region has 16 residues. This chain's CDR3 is CASSEAGLAGGNEQFF. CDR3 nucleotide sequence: TGTGCCAGCAGTGAAGCTGGGCTAGCGGGAGGAAATGAGCAGTTCTTC.

CDR3: CASSLSAGDRIYEQYF. CDR3 coding DNA: TGTGCCAGCAGTTTATCAGCCGGAGACAGGATTTACGAGCAGTACTTC. The chain recombines TRBV27 with TRBJ2-7, with a possible D match to TRBD1 (6 bases). This CDR3 has 16 amino acids. Germline V gene lookup returns CDR1 MNHEY and CDR2 SMNVEV (reference sequence). Trimming took 0 bases from V and 4 from J, leaving 16 bases between them.

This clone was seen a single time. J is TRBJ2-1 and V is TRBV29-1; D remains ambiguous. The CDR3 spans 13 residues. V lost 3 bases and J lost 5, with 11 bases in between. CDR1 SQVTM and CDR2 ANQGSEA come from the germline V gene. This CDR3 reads CSVDGLHNNEQFF. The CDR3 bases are TGCAGCGTTGATGGGCTACATAACAATGAGCAGTTCTTC.

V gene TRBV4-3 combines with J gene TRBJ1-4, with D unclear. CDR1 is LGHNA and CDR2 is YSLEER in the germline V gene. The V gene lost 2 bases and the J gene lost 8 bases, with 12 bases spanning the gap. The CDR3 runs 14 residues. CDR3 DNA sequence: TGCGCCAGCAGCCAACAGACGGGTAGAGAAAAACTGTTTTTT. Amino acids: CASSQQTGREKLFF.

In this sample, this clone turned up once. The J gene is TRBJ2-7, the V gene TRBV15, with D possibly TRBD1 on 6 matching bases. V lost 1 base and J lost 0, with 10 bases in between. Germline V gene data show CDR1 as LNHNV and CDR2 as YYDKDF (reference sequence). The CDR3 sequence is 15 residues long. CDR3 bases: TGTGCCACCAGCAGAGGGACACAGGGCTCCTACGAGCAGTACTTC. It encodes CATSRGTQGSYEQYF.